The sequence of this T cell receptor (beta chain) was determined in a study of human T cells and chemical hapten exposure. This clonotype was seen many times. Its antigen is not identified. V lost 0 bases and J lost 2, with 2 bases in between. The CDR3 contains 12 residues. In germline, CDR1 is ENHRY, CDR2 SYGVKD. Overall study results and limits: DPC sensitization left the count of TCRs above 1 in 1000 unchanged.

The library labeled individual cDNA molecules by adding unique molecular identifiers to them. Original processing notes: TCR counts had a median of about 92,000 per sample and spanned 23,224 to 690,600. In TCRdb, the RACE reads were re-called with MiXCR into one record per CDR3 protein. V and J calls and clone size were set by TCRdb, not the authors. The table records around 130,000 distinct CDR3 sequences, about 9% of them present only once. As for time point: healthy volunteer bleed at 2 weeks. Unseparated into fractions, whole blood served as the source from which total RNA was extracted. Sequencing input: whole blood. This receptor was identified in a male donor in good health. Some clones in this sample may be carry-over from other donors' samples. The rearrangement joins TRBV10-3 to TRBJ2-7, with no clear D. CDR3 DNA: TGTGCCATCAGTGAGTCGACCTACGAGCAGTACTTC. Translated: CAISESTYEQYF.